What follows describes a single T cell receptor beta chain. The data derive from a study of cytomegalovirus exposure and HLA in healthy donors. Participants comprised healthy donors of bone marrow. CDR1 and CDR2 (germline): SGDLS, YYNGEE. CDR3 size: 16 residues. The V and J ends lost 0 bases and 4 bases respectively, with 15 bases between them. Primers: 60 Vbeta forward and 13 Jbeta reverse. Method: immunoSEQ multiplex PCR; TCRdb's copy keeps in-frame clones and lacks some. The specimen's table records over 200,000 clones. This sequence joins TRBV9 and TRBJ2-3; maybe TRBD2 (6 bases). This clonotype was sampled from a woman aged 25 to 45 in good health and CMV-seropositive. Sequenced material: PBMCs. In DNA, the CDR3 is TGTGCCAGCAGCGTAGGGGCGGGGCCCTTGGCAGATACGCAGTATTTT. This gives the protein CASSVGAGPLADTQYF.